This paragraph covers one TCR beta chain sequence. This receptor's antigen is unknown. A read error may account for a junction end that differs from germline. In total, roughly 670 healthy bone marrow donors made up the cohort. At the time of sampling, every cohort member was nominally healthy, though immune exposures that went unrecorded were likely present. The donor was CMV seronegative and belonged to the group of over 350 seronegative cohort members. Each donor provided a peripheral blood sample, and peripheral blood mononuclear cells were used for TCR beta sequencing. Genomic DNA extraction from the blood cell samples was performed with the Qiagen DNeasy Blood Extraction Kit. The CDR3 runs 18 amino acids, cysteine and phenylalanine included. Only the CDR3 DNA stays, 54 bases, in frame from base 1. CDR1 is given as SNHLY and CDR2 as FYNNEI, both from the germline V gene. The library was built by means of the immunoSEQ multiplex PCR assay. For the multiplex PCR, a mixture combining 60 forward primers for TCR Vbeta segments and 13 reverse primers for TCR Jbeta segments was used. Amplification of the CDR3 region of rearranged TCR beta genes was performed with a multiplex PCR assay on genomic DNA. The amplified TCR beta libraries were sequenced on the Illumina HiSeq System as 87-base-pair reads. In the paper's pipeline: Across the 500 to 850 repertoires, a later analysis counted tens of millions of unique TCR beta chains, 9 million to 14 million of which were shared by at least two donors. Raw reads were error-corrected and collapsed into unique sequences with a nearest-neighbor algorithm that merged closely related sequences to remove PCR and sequencing errors. Alignment of CDR3 sequences to IMGT reference sequences was used to assign V, D and J gene segments. For a sequence to be retained, a match of at least six nucleotides to both a V gene segment and a J gene segment was required. Rearrangements were classified as productive when the CDR3 lacked stop codons and remained in frame with V and J, and all other rearrangements were classified as non-productive. Following IMGT convention, CDR3 was defined as the stretch from the second conserved V-encoded cysteine up to the conserved J-encoded phenylalanine. In an earlier analysis of just under 600 of the donors, sequences lacking an unambiguous match to a single V gene segment were excluded. In an earlier analysis of 450 to 750 of the donors, a V segment was called functional when productive rearrangements were above 56.7%, and segregating when the standard deviation between donors exceeded 5%. A statistical classification framework was built to diagnose cytomegalovirus status from the catalog of TCR beta chain sequences. V and J gene assignment, in a later analysis, came from comparing TCR nucleotide sequences with IMGT/GENE-DB human TR gene sequences. The TCRdist pipeline was used in a later analysis to assign CDR3 sequences and most-parsimonious VDJ recombination scenarios. In a later analysis, every TCR beta chain was defined by the combination of its CDR3 amino acid sequence and its V-gene family, and reads without a unique V-gene family were dropped. To address suspected cross-contamination and a sequencing artifact, a later analysis removed around 590 highly shared, low-generation-probability nucleotide sequences. In a later analysis, a clonal expansion index for each public chain was calculated from normalized within-repertoire ranks of inferred template counts. A later analysis computed generation probabilities with a VDJ recombination model fitted to out-of-frame rearrangements, and checked the results against IGoR. Hypergeometric tests were used in a later analysis to score TCR-TCR, TCR-HLA and TCR-CMV co-occurrence, with a repertoire-size bias correction applied to the TCR pairs. False discovery rates were estimated in a later analysis by permuting HLA or CMV assignments 20 times. A later analysis grouped co-occurring TCRs with DBSCAN, adding TCRdist sequence similarity when clustering within HLA-allele-positive subsets. For co-occurrence clustering, repertoires with fewer than 30,000 or more than 120,000 public chains were excluded, along with roughly five repertoires with anomalous nucleotide sharing. The immuneACCESS repertoire file appears here via TCRdb, limited to in-frame rearrangements. These files lack a portion of the clones; in checked studies, under half of the deficit traces to unresolved V genes, and the cause of the others is not known. V, J and clone size are taken as reported in that table, and D and trimming were inferred from the DNA itself. Within this sample are 60,000 to 70,000 clones, with around 68% of them counted one time only. The ten biggest clones cover approximately 11% of the sample.

This entry comes from a study of cytomegalovirus exposure and HLA in healthy donors (TCRdb year 2017). For the study in its entirety: An earlier analysis of approximately 640 of the donors reported roughly 270 Gb of sequence data and 117 million unique TCR beta sequences from 190 million or so T cells. Class I and class II HLA loci were covered by the typing at four-digit resolution. In a later genetic analysis, genome-wide SNP genotypes for about 55% of the roughly 670 donors were used, and that subset was treated as a discovery cohort. Roughly 5 DR-DQ haplotypes were treated as single units for association and clustering because of strong linkage in the cohort. Every discovery cohort repertoire had been produced on one sequencing platform. A separate validation cohort of 100 to 150 different subjects was used in addition to the 666-subject first cohort. Alongside the repertoire data, information on donor age, sex, ethnicity and CMV serostatus was compiled. Typing coverage differed by locus: A, B, C, DRB1 and DQB1 were typed in about 620-640 donors, DQA1 in roughly 500, DPA1 in 600 to 610, and DPB1 in around 440. In an earlier analysis of a few hundred of the donors, high-throughput TCR beta sequencing was used to judge whether each TCR beta V gene segment behaved as functional or pseudogenic. The study was designed to test whether signatures of past pathogen exposure could be identified by cataloging public T cell receptors. A later analysis re-analyzed previously published TCR beta repertoires from roughly 690 donors and added high-resolution HLA genotyping to study TCR occurrence patterns. Approximately 300 gigabases of sequencing data and 80 million or so unique TCR sequences were included in an early release covering 550 to 800 HLA-typed donors. In the later analysis, no new phenotypic data were used to find candidate immune exposures; instead, reliance was placed on TCR beta sequences and their occurrence across donors. The study combined high-throughput TCR immunosequencing, statistical association of individual TCRs with disease status, and machine learning to predict cytomegalovirus infection status. On average, 235,054 unique TCR beta nucleotide sequences were sequenced per donor among a few hundred genotyped donors of the cohort, with roughly 18% of those sequences being non-productive. The study used immunosequencing to profile the T cell repertoires of 666 subjects and linked those repertoires to cytomegalovirus serostatus. Of the 350 to 400 genotyped donors, roughly 85% fell in the genetic ancestry cluster associated with self-reported Caucasian donors.

Study-wide findings and limitations: Correlated functional status among segregating V segments might be attributable to linkage disequilibrium, but an unknown experimental factor could not be ruled out. Specific HLA alleles were associated with 15,000 to 20,000 TCR beta sequences at a false discovery rate of 0.05 in a later analysis. A total of fewer than 200 TCR beta chains were listed by the study as associated with cytomegalovirus. Because counts were too low, seventeen rarely observed V segments, including chromosome 9 orphons, were left out of the earlier analysis of a few hundred of the donors. Most TCR sequences were observed very rarely across donors, whereas some public TCRs were present in many individuals. A further reported finding was that TCR beta sequences accurately predicted the HLA-A and HLA-B alleles for most subjects in the first cohort. According to the authors, the approach could potentially be generalized to other disease states and immunological phenotypes. In an earlier analysis of some 640 of the donors, most TCR beta V segments were observed in productive rearrangements about 87% or about 30% of the time, broadly matching IMGT annotations. The 87-base-pair reads could not distinguish some IMGT-functional V segments, including TRBV6-2 and TRBV6-3, so those segments were excluded. A cluster of highly shared sequence variants was judged likely to represent a technical artifact of the sequencing pipeline. A later analysis found that TCR association rates varied across HLA loci, with DRB1 alleles showing the most associated TCRs and HLA-C alleles the fewest. Several of the top co-occurrence clusters appeared to be linked to parvovirus B19, influenza, CMV and Epstein-Barr virus, according to a later analysis. In a later genetic analysis, fewer N-insertions in productive TCRs were reported among donors in an Asian-associated ancestry cluster than the roughly 640-donor mean. A few of the identified cytomegalovirus-associated TCR beta chains were confirmed in vitro to be specific for cytomegalovirus antigens. Because HLA typing was missing for some donors at each locus, association tests included only the typed subset. Most CMV-associated TCR beta chains appeared to be HLA-restricted in a later analysis, and the HLA associations seemed to be driven largely by CMV exposure. In a later analysis, HLA-associated TCR beta chains showed more clonal expansion and lower generation probabilities than non-associated chains that were equally common. Roughly uniform sequencing depth across donors was assumed in presence/absence analyses, although this assumption may not hold. When HLA alleles, especially DR and DQ, strongly co-occurred, TCR associations were difficult to assign to individual alleles. In this cohort, only TCR beta chains were sequenced, and detectable features were limited by the absence of alpha or paired-chain data. CMV serostatus was the only immune exposure information available for the cohort. An association between a missense DCLRE1C variant and V-gene and J-gene trimming of TCR beta chains was found in a later genetic analysis and replicated in an independent cohort. The classifier was reported to diagnose cytomegalovirus status with high specificity and sensitivity in both the original and validation cohorts.

The TCR comes from a woman aged 25 to 39 in good health and CMV-seronegative. Sequenced material: PBMCs. The sequence links TRBV2 to TRBJ1-6, and 7 junctional nucleotides match TRBD1. CDR3 loop: CAISVSGQASSYNSPLHF. In nucleotides, the sequence is TGTGCCATCAGTGTAAGCGGACAGGCGAGCTCCTATAATTCACCCCTCCACTTT.